Given below is one T cell receptor beta chain in context. Its antigen remains unknown. Reverse transcribed after extraction, RNA yielded cDNA as the sequencing template. Here immunoSEQ multiplex PCR was the method, and the copy in TCRdb shows in-frame clones only, minus some. Of 200,000 to 250,000 clones in the sample, approximately 70% were seen once. This entry belongs to a study of CD8+ T cells in alopecia areata. Across the study: Scalp area affected, as a percentage, set the severity score of treated patients.

This sample's treatment: oral pan-JAK inhibitor, 5-10 mg twice daily. The germline V gene has CDR1 GTSNPN and CDR2 SVGIG (reference sequence). Deletions cut 1 base from V and 7 bases from J, with 19 bases between. The CDR3 spans 15 residues. Study-wide points: One nonresponder leaves baseline CD8+ expansion's link to response uncertain. Scalp sample data also include resident alphabeta T cells from normal skin. A great number of expanded lesional clones endured in scalp and blood during tofacitinib.

The V and J genes are TRBV30 and TRBJ1-2, with D perhaps matching TRBD1 (6 bases). The clonotype was recovered from a human donor with alopecia areata. The source was CD4+ T cells sorted from blood, collected at roughly week 45, from a patient treated with tofacitinib. Here the CDR3 DNA reads TGTGCCTGGAGTGCCACGGACAGTCCAAGAGGTGGCTACACCTTC. Translation gives CAWSATDSPRGGYTF.